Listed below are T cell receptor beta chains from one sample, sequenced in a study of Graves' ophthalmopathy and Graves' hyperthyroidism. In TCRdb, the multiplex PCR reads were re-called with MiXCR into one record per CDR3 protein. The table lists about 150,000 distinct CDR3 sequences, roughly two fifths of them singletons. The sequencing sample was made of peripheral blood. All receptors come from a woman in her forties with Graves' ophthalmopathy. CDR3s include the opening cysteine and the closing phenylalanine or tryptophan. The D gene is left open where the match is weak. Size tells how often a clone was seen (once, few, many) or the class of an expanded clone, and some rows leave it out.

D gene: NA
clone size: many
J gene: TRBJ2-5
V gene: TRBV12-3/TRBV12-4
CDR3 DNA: TGTGCCAGCAGTACAGGGACCGCGTGGGAGACCCAGTACTTC
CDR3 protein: CASSTGTAWETQYF

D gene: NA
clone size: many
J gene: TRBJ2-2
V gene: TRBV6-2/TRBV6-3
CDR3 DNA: TGTGCCAGCAGTTACTCTGGGGGTGCCGGGGAGCTGTTTTTT
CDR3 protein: CASSYSGGAGELFF

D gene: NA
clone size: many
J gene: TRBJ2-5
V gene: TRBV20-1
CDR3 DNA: TGCAGTGCTAGAGAAGCGGCAGACCCCCGGGAGACCCAGTACTTC
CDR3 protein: CSAREAADPRETQYF

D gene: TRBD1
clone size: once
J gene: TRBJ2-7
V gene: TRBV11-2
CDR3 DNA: TGTGCCAGCAGCCCACAGGGTGCGAGGGGGCTTGACGAGCAGTACTTC
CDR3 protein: CASSPQGARGLDEQYF

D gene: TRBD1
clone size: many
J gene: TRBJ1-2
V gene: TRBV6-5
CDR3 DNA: TGTGCCAGCAGTTATGGGGACAGGGGAATTGGCTACACCTTC
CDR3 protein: CASSYGDRGIGYTF

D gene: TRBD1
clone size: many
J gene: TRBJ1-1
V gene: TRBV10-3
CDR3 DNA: TGTGCCATCAGGGGGACAGGGGGGGAGGGCGCTGAAGCTTTCTTT
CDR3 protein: CAIRGTGGEGAEAFF

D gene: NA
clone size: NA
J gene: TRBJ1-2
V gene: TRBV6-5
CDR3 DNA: TGTGCCAGCAGTTACCGACAAACTAACTATGGCTACACCTTC
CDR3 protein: CASSYRQTNYGYTF

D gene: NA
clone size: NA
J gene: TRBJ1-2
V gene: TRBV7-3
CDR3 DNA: TGTGCCAGCAGAGTACAGGGTAATGGCTACACCTTC
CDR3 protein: CASRVQGNGYTF

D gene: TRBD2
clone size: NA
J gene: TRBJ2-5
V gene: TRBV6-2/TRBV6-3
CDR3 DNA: TGTGCCAGCAGTTACGACACTAGCGGGAGGGCCTTGGAAGAGACCCAGTACTTC
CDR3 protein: CASSYDTSGRALEETQYF

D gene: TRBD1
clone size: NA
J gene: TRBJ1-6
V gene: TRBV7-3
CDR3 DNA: TGTGCCAGCAGCTTAAGGGCAGGGGGTTCAACTTCACCCCTCCACTTT
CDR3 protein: CASSLRAGGSTSPLHF

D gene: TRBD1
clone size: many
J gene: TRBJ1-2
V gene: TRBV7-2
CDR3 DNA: TGTGCCAGCAGACCCAGCCCCCTCCGGAGACAGGGGGCGCCTGGCTACACCTTC
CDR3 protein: CASRPSPLRRQGAPGYTF

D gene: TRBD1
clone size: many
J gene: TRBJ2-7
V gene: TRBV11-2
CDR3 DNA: TGTGCCAGCAGCTCGGGACAGGTGAATTACGAGCAGTACTTC
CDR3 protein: CASSSGQVNYEQYF

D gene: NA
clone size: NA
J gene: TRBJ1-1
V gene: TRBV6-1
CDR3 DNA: TGTGCCAGCAGTGAACCCTCCAGTAAAAGAACTGAAGCTTTCTTT
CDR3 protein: CASSEPSSKRTEAFF

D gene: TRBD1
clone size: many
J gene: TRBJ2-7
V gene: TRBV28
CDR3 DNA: TGTGCCAGCAATGGACAGGTGACTTTTTCCTACGAGCAGTACTTC
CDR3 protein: CASNGQVTFSYEQYF